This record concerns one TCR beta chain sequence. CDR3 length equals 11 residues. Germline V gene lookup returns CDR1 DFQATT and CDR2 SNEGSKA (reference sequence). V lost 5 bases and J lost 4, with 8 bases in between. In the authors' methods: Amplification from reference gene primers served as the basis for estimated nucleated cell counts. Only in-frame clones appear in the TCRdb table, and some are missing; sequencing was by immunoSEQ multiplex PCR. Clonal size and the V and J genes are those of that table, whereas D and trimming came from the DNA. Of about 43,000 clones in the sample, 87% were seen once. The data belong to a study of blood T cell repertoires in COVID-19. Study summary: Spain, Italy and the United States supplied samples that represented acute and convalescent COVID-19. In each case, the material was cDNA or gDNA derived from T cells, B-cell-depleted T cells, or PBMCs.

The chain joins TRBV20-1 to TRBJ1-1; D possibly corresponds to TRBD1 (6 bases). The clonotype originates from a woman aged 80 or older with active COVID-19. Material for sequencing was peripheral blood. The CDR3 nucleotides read TGCAGTGCTGGGGGGGCCACTGAAGCTTTCTTT. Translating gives CSAGGATEAFF.